This section outlines one TCR beta chain sequence together with its context. The data are from a study of cytomegalovirus exposure and HLA in healthy donors. The CDR3 sequence is 17 residues long. Germline values: CDR1 SGHRS, CDR2 YFSETQ. V was trimmed by 2 bases and J by 8 bases, leaving 25 bases between them. Only in-frame clones appear in the TCRdb table, and some are missing; sequencing was by immunoSEQ multiplex PCR. This table has tens of thousands of clones, about 96% appearing once. The source material was PBMCs. This receptor was obtained from a man aged 18 to 30 in good health and CMV-seronegative. The chain recombines TRBV5-1 with TRBJ1-2; D is uncertain. CDR3 amino acids: CASSLGISAWPSGGYTF. CDR3 sequence (DNA): TGCGCCAGCAGCTTAGGCATATCGGCCTGGCCCTCGGGGGGCTACACCTTC.